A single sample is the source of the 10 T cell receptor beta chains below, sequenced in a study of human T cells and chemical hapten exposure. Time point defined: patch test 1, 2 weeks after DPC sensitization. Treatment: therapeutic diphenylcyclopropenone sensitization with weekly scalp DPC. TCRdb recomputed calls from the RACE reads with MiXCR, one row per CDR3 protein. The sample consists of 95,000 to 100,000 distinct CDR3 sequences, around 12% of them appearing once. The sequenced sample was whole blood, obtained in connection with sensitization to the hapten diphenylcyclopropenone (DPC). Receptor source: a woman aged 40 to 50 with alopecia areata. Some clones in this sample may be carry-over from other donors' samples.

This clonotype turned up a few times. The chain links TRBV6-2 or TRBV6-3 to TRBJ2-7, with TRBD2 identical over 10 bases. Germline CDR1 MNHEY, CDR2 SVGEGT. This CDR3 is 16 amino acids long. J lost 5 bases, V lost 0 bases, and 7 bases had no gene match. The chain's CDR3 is CASSYSTELAGNEQYF. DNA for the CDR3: TGTGCCAGCAGTTACTCGACGGAACTAGCGGGAAACGAGCAGTACTTC.

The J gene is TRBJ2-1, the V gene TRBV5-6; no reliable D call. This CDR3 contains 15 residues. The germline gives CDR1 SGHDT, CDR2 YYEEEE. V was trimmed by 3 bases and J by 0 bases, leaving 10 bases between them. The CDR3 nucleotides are TGTGCCAGCAGCTCTGGGGATCTCTCCTACAATGAGCAGTTCTTC. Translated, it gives CASSSGDLSYNEQFF.

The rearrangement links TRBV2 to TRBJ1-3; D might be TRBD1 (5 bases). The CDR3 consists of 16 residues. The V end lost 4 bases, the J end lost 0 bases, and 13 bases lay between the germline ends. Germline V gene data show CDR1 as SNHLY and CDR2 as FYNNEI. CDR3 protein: CASSVDSVYSGNTIYF. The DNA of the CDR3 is TGTGCCAGCAGTGTAGACAGCGTATACTCTGGAAACACCATATATTTT. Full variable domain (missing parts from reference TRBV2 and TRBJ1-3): EPEVTQTPSHQVTQMGQEVILRCVPISNHLYFYWYRQILGQKVEFLVSFYNNEISEKSEIFDDQFSVERPDGSNFTLKIRSTKLEDSAMYFCASSVDSVYSGNTIYFGEGSWLTVV.

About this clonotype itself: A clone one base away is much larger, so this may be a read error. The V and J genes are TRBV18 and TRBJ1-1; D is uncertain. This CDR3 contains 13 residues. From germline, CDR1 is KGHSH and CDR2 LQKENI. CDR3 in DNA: TGTGCCAGCTCAGAGGCCCAGAACACTAAAGCTTTCTTT. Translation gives CASSEAQNTKAFF.

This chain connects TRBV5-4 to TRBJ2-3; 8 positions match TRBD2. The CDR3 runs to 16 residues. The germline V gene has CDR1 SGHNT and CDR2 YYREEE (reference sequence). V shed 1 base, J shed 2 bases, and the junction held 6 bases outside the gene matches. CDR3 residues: CASSLTVAGTTDTQYF. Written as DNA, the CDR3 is TGTGCCAGCAGCTTGACGGTAGCGGGGACCACAGATACGCAGTATTTT.

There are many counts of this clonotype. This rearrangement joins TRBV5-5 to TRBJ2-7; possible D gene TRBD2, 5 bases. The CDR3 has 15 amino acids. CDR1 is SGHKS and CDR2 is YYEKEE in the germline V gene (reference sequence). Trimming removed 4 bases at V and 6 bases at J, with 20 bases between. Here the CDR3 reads CASSLSPGIVAEQYF. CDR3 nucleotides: TGTGCCAGCAGCCTCTCCCCCGGGATAGTAGCCGAGCAGTACTTC.

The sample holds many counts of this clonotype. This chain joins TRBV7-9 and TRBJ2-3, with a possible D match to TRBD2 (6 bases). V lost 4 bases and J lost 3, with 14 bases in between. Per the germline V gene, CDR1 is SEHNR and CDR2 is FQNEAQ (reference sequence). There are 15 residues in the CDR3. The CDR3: CASSSRLEGTDTQYF. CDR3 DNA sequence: TGTGCCAGCAGCTCAAGACTGGAGGGTACAGATACGCAGTATTTT.

For the CDR3, the DNA is TGTGCCAGCTCACCAGGACAGGGGGCTGTTGGCTACACCTTC. Translation gives CASSPGQGAVGYTF. This sequence joins TRBV18 and TRBJ1-2; 11 bases match TRBD1. The CDR3 has 14 residues. Looked up from germline, CDR1 is KGHSH and CDR2 is LQKENI. Unmatched junction bases numbered 3, after V lost 2 bases and J lost 7 bases.

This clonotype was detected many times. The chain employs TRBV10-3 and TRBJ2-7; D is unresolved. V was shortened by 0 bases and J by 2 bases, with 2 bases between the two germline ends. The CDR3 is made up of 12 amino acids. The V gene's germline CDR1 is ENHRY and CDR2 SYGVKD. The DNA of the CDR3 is TGTGCCATCAGTGAGTCCGCCTACGAGCAGTACTTC. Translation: CAISESAYEQYF.

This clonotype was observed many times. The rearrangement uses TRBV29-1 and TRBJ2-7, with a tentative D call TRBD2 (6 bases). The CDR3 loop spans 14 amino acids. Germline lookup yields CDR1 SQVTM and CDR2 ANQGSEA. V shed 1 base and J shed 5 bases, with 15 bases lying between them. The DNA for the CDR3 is TGCAGCGTTGAAGGGGTCGCGGGGTCAGACGAGCAGTACTTC. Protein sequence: CSVEGVAGSDEQYF.